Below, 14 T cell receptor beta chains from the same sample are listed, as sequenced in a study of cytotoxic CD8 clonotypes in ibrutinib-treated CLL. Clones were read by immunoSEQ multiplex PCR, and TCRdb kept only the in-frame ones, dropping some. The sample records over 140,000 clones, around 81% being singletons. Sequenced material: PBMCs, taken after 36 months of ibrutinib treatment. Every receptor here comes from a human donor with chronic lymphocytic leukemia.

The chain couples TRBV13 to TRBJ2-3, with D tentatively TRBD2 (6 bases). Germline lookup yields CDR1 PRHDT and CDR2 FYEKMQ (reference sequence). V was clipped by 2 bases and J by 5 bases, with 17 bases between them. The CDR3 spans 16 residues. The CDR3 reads CASSLRGSGPEDTQYF. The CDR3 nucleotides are TGTGCCAGCAGCTTACGGGGGAGTGGCCCTGAAGATACGCAGTATTTT.

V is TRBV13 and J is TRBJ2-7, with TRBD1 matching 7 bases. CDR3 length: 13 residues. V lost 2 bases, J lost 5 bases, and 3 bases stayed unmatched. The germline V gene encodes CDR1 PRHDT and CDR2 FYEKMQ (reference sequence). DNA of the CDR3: TGTGCCAGCAGCTTACAGGGGGTACACGAGCAGTACTTC. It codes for CASSLQGVHEQYF. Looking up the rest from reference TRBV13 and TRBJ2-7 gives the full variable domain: AAGVIQSPRHLIKEKRETATLKCYPIPRHDTVYWYQQGPGQDPQFLISFYEKMQSDKGSIPDRFSAQQFSDYHSELNMSSLELGDSALYFCASSLQGVHEQYFGPGTRLTVT.

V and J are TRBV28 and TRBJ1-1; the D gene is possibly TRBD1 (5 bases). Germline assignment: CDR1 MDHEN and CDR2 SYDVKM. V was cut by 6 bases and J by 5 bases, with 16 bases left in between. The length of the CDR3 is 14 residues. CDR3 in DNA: TGTGCCAGCAGGAAAGGAGGGGCTGGGACTGAAGCTTTCTTT. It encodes CASRKGGAGTEAFF.

CDR3 sequence: CASSRQTSGGNNEQFF. As DNA, the CDR3 is TGTGCCAGCAGCAGACAGACTAGCGGGGGCAACAATGAGCAGTTCTTC. This chain links TRBV11-2 with TRBJ2-1; 12 bases are a match to TRBD2. J was trimmed by 5 bases and V by 5 bases; bases with no gene match: 7. The CDR3 has 16 residues. Germline values: CDR1 SGHAT, CDR2 FQNNGV.

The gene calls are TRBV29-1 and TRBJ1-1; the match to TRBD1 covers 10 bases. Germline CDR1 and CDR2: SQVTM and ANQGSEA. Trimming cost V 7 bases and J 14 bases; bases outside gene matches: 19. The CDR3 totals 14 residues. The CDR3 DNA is TGCAGCGCGCACCCGGGACAGGGGCCCCGAAAGGGGTTCTTT. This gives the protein CSAHPGQGPRKGFF. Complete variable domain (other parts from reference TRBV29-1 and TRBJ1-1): SAVISQKPSRDICQRGTSLTIQCQVDSQVTMMFWYRQQPGQSLTLIATANQGSEATYESGFVIDKFPISRPNLTFSTLTVSNMSPEDSSIYLCSAHPGQGPRKGFFGQGTRLTVV.

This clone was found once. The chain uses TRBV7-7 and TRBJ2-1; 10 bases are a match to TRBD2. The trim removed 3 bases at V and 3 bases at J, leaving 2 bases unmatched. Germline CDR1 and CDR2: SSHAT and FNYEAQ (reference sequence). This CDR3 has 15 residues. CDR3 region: CASSLSSGGYNEQFF. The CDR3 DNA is TGTGCCAGCAGCTTGTCTAGCGGGGGCTACAATGAGCAGTTCTTC.

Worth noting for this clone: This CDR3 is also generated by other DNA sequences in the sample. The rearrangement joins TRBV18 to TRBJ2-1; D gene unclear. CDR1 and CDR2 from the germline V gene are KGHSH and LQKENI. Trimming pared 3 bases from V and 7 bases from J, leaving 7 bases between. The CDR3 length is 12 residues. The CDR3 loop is CASSPRLNEQFF. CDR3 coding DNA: TGTGCCAGCTCACCTCGGTTGAATGAGCAGTTCTTC.

In nucleotides, the CDR3 is TGTGCCAACCGACCGACAGGGGGAAGTAATTCACCCCTCCACTTT. Amino acids: CANRPTGGSNSPLHF. V gene TRBV2 combines with J gene TRBJ1-6; 9 bases match TRBD1. In germline, CDR1 is SNHLY, CDR2 FYNNEI. The junction had 10 bases not matched to a gene; V was cut back by 10 bases and J by 6 bases. The CDR3 has 15 residues.

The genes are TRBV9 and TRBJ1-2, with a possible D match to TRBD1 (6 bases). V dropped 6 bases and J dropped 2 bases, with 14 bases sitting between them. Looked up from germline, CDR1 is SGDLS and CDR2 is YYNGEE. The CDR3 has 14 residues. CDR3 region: CASNLGQPNYGYTF. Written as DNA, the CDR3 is TGTGCCAGCAACCTAGGACAGCCGAACTATGGCTACACCTTC.

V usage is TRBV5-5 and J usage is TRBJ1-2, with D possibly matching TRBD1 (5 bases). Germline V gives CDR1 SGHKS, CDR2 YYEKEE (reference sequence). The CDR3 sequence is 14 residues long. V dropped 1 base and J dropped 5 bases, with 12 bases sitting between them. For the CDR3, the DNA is TGTGCCAGCAGCTTGTATGTACAGGCGTATGGCTACACCTTC. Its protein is CASSLYVQAYGYTF.

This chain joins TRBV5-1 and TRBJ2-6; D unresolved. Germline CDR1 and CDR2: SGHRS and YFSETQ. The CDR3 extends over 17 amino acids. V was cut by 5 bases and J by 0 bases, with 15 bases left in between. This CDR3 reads CASSHEEAISGANVLTF. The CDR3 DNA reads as TGCGCCAGCAGTCACGAAGAGGCTATCTCTGGGGCCAACGTCCTGACTTTC.

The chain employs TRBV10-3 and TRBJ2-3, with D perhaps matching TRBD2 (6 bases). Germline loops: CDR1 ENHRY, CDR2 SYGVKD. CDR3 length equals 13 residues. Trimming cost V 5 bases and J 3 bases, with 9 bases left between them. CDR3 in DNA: TGTGCCATCAGTCGGGACTCTACAGATACGCAGTATTTT. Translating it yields CAISRDSTDTQYF.

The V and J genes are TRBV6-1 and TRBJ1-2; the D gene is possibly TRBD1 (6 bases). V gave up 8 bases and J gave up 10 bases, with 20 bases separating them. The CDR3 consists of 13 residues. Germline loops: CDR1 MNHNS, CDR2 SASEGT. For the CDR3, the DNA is TGTGCCAGCTCCCTCTTGGTCGGGGGCCTCTACACCTTC. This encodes CASSLLVGGLYTF.

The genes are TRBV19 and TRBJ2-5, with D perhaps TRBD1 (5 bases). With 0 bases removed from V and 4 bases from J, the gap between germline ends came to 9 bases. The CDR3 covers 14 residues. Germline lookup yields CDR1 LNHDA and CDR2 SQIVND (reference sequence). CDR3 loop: CASSIDQGTETQYF. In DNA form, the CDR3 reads TGTGCCAGTAGTATAGATCAGGGAACAGAGACCCAGTACTTC. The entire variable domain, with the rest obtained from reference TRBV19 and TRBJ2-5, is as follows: DGGITQSPKYLFRKEGQNVTLSCEQNLNHDAMYWYRQDPGQGLRLIYYSQIVNDFQKGDIAEGYSVSREKKESFPLTVTSAQKNPTAFYLCASSIDQGTETQYFGPGTRLLVL.